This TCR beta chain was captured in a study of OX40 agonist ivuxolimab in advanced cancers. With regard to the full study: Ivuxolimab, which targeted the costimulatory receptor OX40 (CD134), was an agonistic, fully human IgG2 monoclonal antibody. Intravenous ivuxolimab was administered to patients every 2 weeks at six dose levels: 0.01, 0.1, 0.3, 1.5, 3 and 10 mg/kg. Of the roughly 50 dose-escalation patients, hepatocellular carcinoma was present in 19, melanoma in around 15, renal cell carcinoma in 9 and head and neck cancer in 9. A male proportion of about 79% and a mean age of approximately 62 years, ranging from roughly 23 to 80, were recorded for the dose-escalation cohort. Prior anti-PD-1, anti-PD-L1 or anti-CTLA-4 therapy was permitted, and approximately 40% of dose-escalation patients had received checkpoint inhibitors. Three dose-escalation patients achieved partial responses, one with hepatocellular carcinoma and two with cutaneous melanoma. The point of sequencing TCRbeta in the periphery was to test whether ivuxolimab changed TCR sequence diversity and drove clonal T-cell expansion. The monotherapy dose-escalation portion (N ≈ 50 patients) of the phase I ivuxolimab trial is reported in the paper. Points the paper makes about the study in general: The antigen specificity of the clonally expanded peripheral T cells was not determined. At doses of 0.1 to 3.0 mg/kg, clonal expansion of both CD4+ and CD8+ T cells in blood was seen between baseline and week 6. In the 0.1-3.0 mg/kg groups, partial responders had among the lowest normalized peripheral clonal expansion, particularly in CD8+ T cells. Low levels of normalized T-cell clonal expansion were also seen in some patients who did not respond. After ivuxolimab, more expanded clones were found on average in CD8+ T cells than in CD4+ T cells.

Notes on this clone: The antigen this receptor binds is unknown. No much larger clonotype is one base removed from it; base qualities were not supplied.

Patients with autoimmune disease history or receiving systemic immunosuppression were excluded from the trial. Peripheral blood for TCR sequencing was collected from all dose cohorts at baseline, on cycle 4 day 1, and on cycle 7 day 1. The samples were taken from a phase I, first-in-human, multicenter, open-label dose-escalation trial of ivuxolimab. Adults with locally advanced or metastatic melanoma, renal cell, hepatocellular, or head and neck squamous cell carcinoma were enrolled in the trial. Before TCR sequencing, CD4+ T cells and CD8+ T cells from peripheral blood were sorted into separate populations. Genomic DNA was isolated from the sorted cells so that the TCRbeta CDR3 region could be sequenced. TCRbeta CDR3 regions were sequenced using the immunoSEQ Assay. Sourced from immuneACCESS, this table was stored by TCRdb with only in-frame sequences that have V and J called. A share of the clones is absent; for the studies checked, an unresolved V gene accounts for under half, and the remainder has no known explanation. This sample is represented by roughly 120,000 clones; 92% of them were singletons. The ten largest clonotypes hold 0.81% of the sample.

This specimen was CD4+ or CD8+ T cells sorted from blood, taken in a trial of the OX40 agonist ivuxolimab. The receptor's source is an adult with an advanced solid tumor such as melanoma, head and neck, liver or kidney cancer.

The CDR3 reads as follows: CASRTGGRTEAFF. Read as DNA, the sequence is TGCGCCAGTAGAACAGGGGGCCGGACTGAAGCTTTCTTT. The rearranged segments are TRBV5-1 and TRBJ1-1; TRBD1 aligns with 9 central bases. The CDR3 has 13 amino acids, counting the end cysteine and phenylalanine. Here the CDR3 DNA is all that survives: 39 bases in frame from base 1. V and J are trimmed by 8 bases and 5 bases, and the gene matches miss 7 bases of the junction. CDR1 SGHRS and CDR2 YFSETQ were looked up in the germline V gene.